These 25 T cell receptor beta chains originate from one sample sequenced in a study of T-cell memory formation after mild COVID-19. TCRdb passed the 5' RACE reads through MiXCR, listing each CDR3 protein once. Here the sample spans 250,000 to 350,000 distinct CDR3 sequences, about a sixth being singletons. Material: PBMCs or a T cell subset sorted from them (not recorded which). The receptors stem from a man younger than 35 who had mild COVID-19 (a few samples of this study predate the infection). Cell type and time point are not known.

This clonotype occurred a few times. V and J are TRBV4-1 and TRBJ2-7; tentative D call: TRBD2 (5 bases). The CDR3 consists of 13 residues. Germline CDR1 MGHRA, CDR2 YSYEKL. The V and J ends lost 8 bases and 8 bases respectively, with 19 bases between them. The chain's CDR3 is CASRPSGVYQQYF. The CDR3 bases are TGCGCCAGCCGCCCGAGCGGCGTCTATCAGCAGTACTTC.

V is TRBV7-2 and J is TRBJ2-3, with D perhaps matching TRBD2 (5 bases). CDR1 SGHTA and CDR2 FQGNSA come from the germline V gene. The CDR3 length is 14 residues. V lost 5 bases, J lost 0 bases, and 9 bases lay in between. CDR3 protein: CASSPDYSTDTQYF. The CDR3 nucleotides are TGTGCCAGCAGCCCCGACTACAGCACAGATACGCAGTATTTT.

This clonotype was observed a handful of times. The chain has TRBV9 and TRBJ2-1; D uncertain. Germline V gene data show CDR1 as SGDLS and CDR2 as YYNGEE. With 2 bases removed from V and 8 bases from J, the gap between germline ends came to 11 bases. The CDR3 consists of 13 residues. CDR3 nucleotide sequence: TGTGCCAGCAGCGTTCTCAACGGGTATGAGCAGTTCTTC. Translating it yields CASSVLNGYEQFF.

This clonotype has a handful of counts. The CDR3 spells CATSDPQGMADTQYF. The CDR3 DNA is TGTGCCACCAGTGATCCACAGGGTATGGCAGATACGCAGTATTTT. The chain joins TRBV24-1 to TRBJ2-3, with D possibly TRBD1 on 6 matching bases. The germline gives CDR1 KGHDR, CDR2 SFDVKD. The CDR3 runs to 15 residues. Deletions cut 3 bases from V and 4 bases from J, with 13 bases between.

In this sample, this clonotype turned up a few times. CDR3 bases: TGTGCCAGCAGCCCACACAGGGTAAGCTCCTACGAGCAGTACTTC. Encoded protein: CASSPHRVSSYEQYF. The V gene is TRBV7-8, the J gene TRBJ2-7; tentatively, D is TRBD1 (6 bases). The CDR3 has 15 amino acids. With 5 bases removed from V and 0 bases from J, the gap between germline ends came to 14 bases. Germline CDR1 is SGHVS and CDR2 is FQNEAQ.

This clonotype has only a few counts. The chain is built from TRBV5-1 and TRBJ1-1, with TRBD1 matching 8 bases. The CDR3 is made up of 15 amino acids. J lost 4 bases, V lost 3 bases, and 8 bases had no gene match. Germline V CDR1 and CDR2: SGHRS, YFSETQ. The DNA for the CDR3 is TGCGCCAGCAGCTACCAGGGGGCGGGGGGCACTGAAGCTTTCTTT. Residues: CASSYQGAGGTEAFF.

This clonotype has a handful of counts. This CDR3 reads CASSSRVGGDEQFF. CDR3 coding DNA: TGTGCCAGCAGTTCCCGAGTGGGGGGCGATGAGCAGTTCTTC. This sequence joins TRBV11-2 and TRBJ2-1, with D possibly called TRBD1 or TRBD2 (6 bases each). Trimming stripped 6 bases from V and 8 bases from J, with 17 bases between. The length of the CDR3 is 14 residues. Germline values: CDR1 SGHAT, CDR2 FQNNGV.

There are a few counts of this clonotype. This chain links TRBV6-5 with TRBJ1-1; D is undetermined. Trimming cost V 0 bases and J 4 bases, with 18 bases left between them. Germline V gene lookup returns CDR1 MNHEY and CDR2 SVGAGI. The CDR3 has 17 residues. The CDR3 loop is CASSYSIDWRLSTEAFF. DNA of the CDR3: TGTGCCAGCAGTTACTCGATAGACTGGCGTTTGAGCACTGAAGCTTTCTTT.

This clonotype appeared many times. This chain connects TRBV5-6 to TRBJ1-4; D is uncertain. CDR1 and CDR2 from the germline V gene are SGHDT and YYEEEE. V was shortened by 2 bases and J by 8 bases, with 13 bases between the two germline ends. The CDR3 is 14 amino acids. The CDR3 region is CASSFRPLVEKLFF. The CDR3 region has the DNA TGTGCCAGCAGCTTCCGACCTCTTGTAGAAAAACTGTTTTTT.

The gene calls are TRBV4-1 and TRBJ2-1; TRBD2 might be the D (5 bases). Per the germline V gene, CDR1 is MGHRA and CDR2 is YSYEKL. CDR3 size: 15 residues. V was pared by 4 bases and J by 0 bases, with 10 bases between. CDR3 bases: TGCGCCAGCAGCCTCCCGGGGAGCTCCTACAATGAGCAGTTCTTC. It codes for CASSLPGSSYNEQFF.

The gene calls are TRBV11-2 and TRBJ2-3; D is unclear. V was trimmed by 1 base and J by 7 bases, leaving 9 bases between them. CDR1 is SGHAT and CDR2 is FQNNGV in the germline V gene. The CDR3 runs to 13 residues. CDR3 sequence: CASSLGLDHTQYF. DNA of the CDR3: TGTGCCAGCAGCTTAGGGTTGGATCATACGCAGTATTTT.

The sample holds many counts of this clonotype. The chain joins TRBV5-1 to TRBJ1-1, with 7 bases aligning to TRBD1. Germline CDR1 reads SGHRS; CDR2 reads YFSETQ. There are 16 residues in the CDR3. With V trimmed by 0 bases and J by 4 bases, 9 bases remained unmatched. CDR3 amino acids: CASSLATGDRGTEAFF. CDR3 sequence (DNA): TGCGCCAGCAGCTTGGCTACAGGGGATCGGGGCACTGAAGCTTTCTTT.

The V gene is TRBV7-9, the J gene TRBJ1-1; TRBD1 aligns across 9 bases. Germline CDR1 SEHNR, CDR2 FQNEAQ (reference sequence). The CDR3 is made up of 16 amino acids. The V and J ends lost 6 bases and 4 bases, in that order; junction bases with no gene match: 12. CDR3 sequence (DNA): TGTGCCAGCAGTAACGACAGGGGGAGGTCGATCACTGAAGCTTTCTTT. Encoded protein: CASSNDRGRSITEAFF.

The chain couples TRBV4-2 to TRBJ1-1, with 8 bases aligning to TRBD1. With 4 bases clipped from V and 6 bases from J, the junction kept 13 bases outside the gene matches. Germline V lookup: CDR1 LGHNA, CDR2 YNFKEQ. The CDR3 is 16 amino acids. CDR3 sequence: CASSPNGRQGIAEAFF. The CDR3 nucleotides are TGTGCCAGCAGCCCGAATGGGAGACAGGGGATCGCTGAAGCTTTCTTT.

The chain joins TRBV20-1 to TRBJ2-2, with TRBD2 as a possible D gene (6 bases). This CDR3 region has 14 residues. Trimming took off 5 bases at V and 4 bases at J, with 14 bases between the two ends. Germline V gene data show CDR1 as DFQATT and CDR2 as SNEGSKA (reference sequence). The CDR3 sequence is CSAPGGGGTGELFF. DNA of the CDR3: TGCAGTGCTCCCGGTGGGGGAGGCACCGGGGAGCTGTTTTTT.

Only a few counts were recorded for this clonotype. CDR3 loop: CASSFQVKAGGPLDTQYF. The CDR3 DNA sequence: TGTGCCAGCAGCTTTCAGGTTAAAGCGGGGGGGCCATTAGATACGCAGTATTTT. The genes are TRBV7-2 and TRBJ2-3, with TRBD2 matching 10 bases. The J segment lost 5 bases and the V segment lost 3 bases, leaving 14 bases of the junction unmatched. The CDR3 length is 18 residues. Looked up from germline, CDR1 is SGHTA and CDR2 is FQGNSA. Using reference TRBV7-2 and TRBJ2-3 for the parts outside the CDR3, the full variable domain is GAGVSQSPSNKVTEKGKDVELRCDPISGHTALYWYRQSLGQGLEFLIYFQGNSAPDKSGLPSDRFSAERTGGSVSTLTIQRTQQEDSAVYLCASSFQVKAGGPLDTQYFGPGTRLTVL.

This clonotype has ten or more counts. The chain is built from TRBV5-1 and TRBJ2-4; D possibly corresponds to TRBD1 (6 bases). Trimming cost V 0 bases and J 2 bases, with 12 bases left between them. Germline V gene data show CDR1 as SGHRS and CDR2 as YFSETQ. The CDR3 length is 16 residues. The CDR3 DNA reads TGCGCCAGCAGCTTGGCTTTAGGGGGATCCAAAAACATTCAGTACTTC. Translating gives CASSLALGGSKNIQYF.

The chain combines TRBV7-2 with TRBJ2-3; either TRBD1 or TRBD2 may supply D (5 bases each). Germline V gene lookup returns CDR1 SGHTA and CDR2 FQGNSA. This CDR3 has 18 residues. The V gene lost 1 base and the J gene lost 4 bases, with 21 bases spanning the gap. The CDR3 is CASSLVSGFASGPDTQYF. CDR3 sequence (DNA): TGTGCCAGCAGCTTAGTATCCGGGTTCGCTTCGGGGCCAGATACGCAGTATTTT.

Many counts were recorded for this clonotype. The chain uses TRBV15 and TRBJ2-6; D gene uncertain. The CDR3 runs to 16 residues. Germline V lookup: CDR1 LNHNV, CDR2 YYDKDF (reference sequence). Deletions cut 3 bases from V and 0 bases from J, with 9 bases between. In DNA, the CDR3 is TGTGCCACCAGCAGGGGCAGATACTCTGGGGCCAACGTCCTGACTTTC. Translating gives CATSRGRYSGANVLTF.

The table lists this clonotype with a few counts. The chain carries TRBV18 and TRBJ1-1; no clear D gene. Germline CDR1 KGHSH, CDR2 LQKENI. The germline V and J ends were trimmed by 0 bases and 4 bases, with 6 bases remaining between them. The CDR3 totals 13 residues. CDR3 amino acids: CASSPPVVTEAFF. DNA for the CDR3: TGTGCCAGCTCACCACCTGTGGTCACTGAAGCTTTCTTT. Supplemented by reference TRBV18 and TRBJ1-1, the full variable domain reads NAGVMQNPRHLVRRRGQEARLRCSPMKGHSHVYWYRQLPEEGLKFMVYLQKENIIDESGMPKERFSAEFPKEGPSILRIQQVVRGDSAAYFCASSPPVVTEAFFGQGTRLTVV.

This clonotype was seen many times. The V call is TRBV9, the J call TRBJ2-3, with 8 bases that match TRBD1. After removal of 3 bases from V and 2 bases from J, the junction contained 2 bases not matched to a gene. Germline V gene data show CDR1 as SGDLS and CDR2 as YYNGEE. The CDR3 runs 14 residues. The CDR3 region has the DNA TGTGCCAGCAGCGAGGACAGGGACACAGATACGCAGTATTTT. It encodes CASSEDRDTDTQYF.

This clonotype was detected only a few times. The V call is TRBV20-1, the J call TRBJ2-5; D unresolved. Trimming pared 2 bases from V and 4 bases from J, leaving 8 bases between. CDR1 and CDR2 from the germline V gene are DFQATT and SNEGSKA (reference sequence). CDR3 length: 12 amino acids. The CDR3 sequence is CSARFLTETQYF. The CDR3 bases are TGCAGTGCTAGATTCCTCACAGAGACCCAGTACTTC.

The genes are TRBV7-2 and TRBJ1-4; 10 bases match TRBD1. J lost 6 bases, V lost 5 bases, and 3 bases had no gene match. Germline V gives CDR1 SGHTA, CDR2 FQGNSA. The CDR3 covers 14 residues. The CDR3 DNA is TGTGCCAGCAGCGTCGACAGGGGGCATGAAAAACTGTTTTTT. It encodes CASSVDRGHEKLFF.

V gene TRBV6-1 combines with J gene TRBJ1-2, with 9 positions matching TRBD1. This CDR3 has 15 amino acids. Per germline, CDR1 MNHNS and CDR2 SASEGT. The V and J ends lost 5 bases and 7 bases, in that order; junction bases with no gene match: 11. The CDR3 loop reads CASSTYRGPAPGYTF. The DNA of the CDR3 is TGTGCCAGCAGTACCTACAGGGGGCCGGCTCCTGGCTACACCTTC.

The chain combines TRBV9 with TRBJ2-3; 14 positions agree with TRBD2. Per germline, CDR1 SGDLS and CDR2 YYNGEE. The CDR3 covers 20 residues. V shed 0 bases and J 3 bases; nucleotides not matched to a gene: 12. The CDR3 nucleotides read TGTGCCAGCAGCGTAGCGGGACTAGCGGGGGCCGACGTCCCAACAGATACGCAGTATTTT. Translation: CASSVAGLAGADVPTDTQYF.